The T cell receptor (beta chain) described here comes from a study of cytomegalovirus exposure and HLA in healthy donors. At the level of the study: The 110 or so validation repertoires used the same platform as the roughly 610 first-cohort repertoires, a later analysis reported.

Trimming cost V 5 bases and J 6 bases, with 19 bases left between them. The CDR3 is 16 residues long. Germline V gene data show CDR1 as LGHNA and CDR2 as YNFKEQ. Data came from immunoSEQ multiplex PCR; TCRdb stores just in-frame clones and leaves some out. The data show about 64,000 clones, with about 89% seen just once and around 1.5% held by the top ten. The donors belonged to the approximately 110-subject validation cohort, separate from the roughly 600-subject first cohort. This clonotype originated in a woman younger than 30 in good health and CMV-seronegative. Input material: PBMCs. The chain carries TRBV4-2 and TRBJ1-4; perhaps TRBD1 as D (5 bases). In DNA form, the CDR3 reads TGTGCCAGCAGCGACGAACTGTCGGGGGGGGATGAAAAACTGTTTTTT. Its translation is CASSDELSGGDEKLFF.